This passage covers 32 T cell receptor beta chains from one sample sequenced in a study of response to subunit inactivated influenza vaccine. TCRdb processed the RT-PCR reads anew with MiXCR; each CDR3 protein has one entry. The sample holds around 200,000 distinct CDR3 sequences, roughly 14% seen once. The source material was CD8+ T cells sorted from PBMCs, sampled about 5 days after vaccination. The origin of the receptors is a man aged 45 to 65 who received an inactivated influenza vaccine.

This clonotype has a handful of counts. This chain joins TRBV15 and TRBJ2-7; 7 bases are a match to TRBD2. The trim removed 2 bases at V and 4 bases at J, leaving 5 bases unmatched. CDR3 length: 14 amino acids. CDR1 is LNHNV, CDR2 YYDKDF, per germline (reference sequence). The CDR3 coding sequence is TGTGCCACCAGCAGACAGGGAGGGAGGTACGAGCAGTACTTC. Amino acids: CATSRQGGRYEQYF.

This clonotype was observed many times. The J gene is TRBJ2-1, the V gene TRBV11-2, with 11 bases that match TRBD1. The trim removed 2 bases at V and 6 bases at J, leaving 9 bases unmatched. Per the germline V gene, CDR1 is SGHAT and CDR2 is FQNNGV. This CDR3 is 17 amino acids long. DNA of the CDR3: TGTGCCAGCAGCTTACCCCGGACAGGGGGCTCTCCCAATGAGCAGTTCTTC. It specifies CASSLPRTGGSPNEQFF.

This clonotype was observed a handful of times. V and J are TRBV11-2 and TRBJ2-7; TRBD1 agrees at 9 bases. Germline V lookup: CDR1 SGHAT, CDR2 FQNNGV. V lost 6 bases to trimming and J lost 7 bases; unmatched junction nucleotides: 7. There are 13 residues in the CDR3. This chain's CDR3 is CASRSGTGWEQYF. The CDR3 coding sequence is TGTGCCAGCAGATCCGGGACAGGGTGGGAGCAGTACTTC.

This clonotype has ten or more counts. This chain links TRBV5-6 with TRBJ2-7; no reliable D call. V dropped 0 bases and J dropped 9 bases, with 19 bases sitting between them. CDR3 size: 15 residues. CDR1 and CDR2 from the germline V gene are SGHDT and YYEEEE. The CDR3 nucleotides read TGTGCCAGCAGCTTGGTCCATACGATCTACGATGGGCAGTACTTC. It is translated as CASSLVHTIYDGQYF.

The chain has TRBV29-1 and TRBJ2-7, with D possibly matching TRBD1 (5 bases). Trimming took off 4 bases at V and 0 bases at J, with 7 bases between the two ends. The germline V gene encodes CDR1 SQVTM and CDR2 ANQGSEA. This CDR3 comprises 12 residues. DNA of the CDR3: TGCAGCGTTGTGGACATCTCCTACGAGCAGTACTTC. Translation gives CSVVDISYEQYF.

This clonotype was picked up a small number of times. The rearrangement uses TRBV5-6 and TRBJ2-1, with TRBD1 identical over 9 bases. The CDR3 sequence is 14 residues long. CDR1 is SGHDT, CDR2 YYEEEE, per germline. Unmatched junction bases numbered 5, after V lost 3 bases and J lost 7 bases. The CDR3 region has the DNA TGTGCCAGCAGCTACGGGACAGGGAAAAATGAGCAGTTCTTC. Translation: CASSYGTGKNEQFF.

This clonotype was seen only a few times. The chain employs TRBV11-2 and TRBJ1-1, with D possibly being TRBD1 (6 bases). Looked up from germline, CDR1 is SGHAT and CDR2 is FQNNGV. This CDR3 spans 17 amino acids. V shed 2 bases and J shed 2 bases, with 18 bases lying between them. The CDR3 nucleotides read TGTGCCAGCAGCTTAATAGTAACAGGGAAGGATAACACTGAAGCTTTCTTT. Protein sequence: CASSLIVTGKDNTEAFF.

In this sample, this clonotype turned up a few times. The rearrangement joins TRBV9 to TRBJ2-1, with D possibly being TRBD2 (5 bases). V was trimmed by 2 bases and J by 8 bases, leaving 8 bases between them. This CDR3 has 12 residues. Germline-derived CDR1 and CDR2 are SGDLS and YYNGEE. The CDR3 loop reads CASSVIGDEQFF. In DNA form, the CDR3 reads TGTGCCAGCAGCGTTATCGGGGATGAGCAGTTCTTC.

V usage is TRBV4-1 and J usage is TRBJ2-7; 8 nucleotides agree with TRBD2. The V segment lost 4 bases and the J segment 2 bases; nucleotides outside the gene matches: 7. CDR1 is MGHRA, CDR2 YSYEKL, per germline. There are 15 residues in the CDR3. CDR3 coding DNA: TGCGCCAGCAGCCCTAGTTCGGGAGGGCCCTACGAGCAGTACTTC. This codes for CASSPSSGGPYEQYF.

This clonotype was seen a handful of times. The V call is TRBV5-1, the J call TRBJ2-1, with 9 bases fitting TRBD2. V lost 1 base and J lost 7; bases outside the gene matches: 6. The CDR3 is 15 amino acids. Germline V gene sequence: CDR1 SGHRS, CDR2 YFSETQ. The CDR3 is CASSLLAGAVNEQFF. Here the CDR3 DNA reads TGCGCCAGCAGCTTGTTAGCGGGAGCTGTAAATGAGCAGTTCTTC.

Remarks on this clonotype: This sequence may be a read error, since a much larger clone differs from it by one base. J is TRBJ1-1 and V is TRBV27, with unresolved D. CDR1 is MNHEY, CDR2 SMNVEV, per germline (reference sequence). The CDR3 length is 13 residues. V lost 5 bases and J lost 0, with 7 bases in between. The chain's CDR3 is CASSTGMNTEAFF. The CDR3 bases are TGTGCCAGCAGTACCGGGATGAACACTGAAGCTTTCTTT.

CDR3 bases: TGTGCCAGCATGAGGCTAGCGGGCCTATCCTACAATGAGCAGTTCTTC. This translates into CASMRLAGLSYNEQFF. This rearrangement joins TRBV28 to TRBJ2-1; 8 bases fit TRBD2. V lost 7 bases and J lost 1; bases outside the gene matches: 9. This CDR3 region has 16 residues. Germline V gene lookup returns CDR1 MDHEN and CDR2 SYDVKM.

This clonotype turned up a few times. The genes are TRBV28 and TRBJ2-1; 7 bases are shared with TRBD2. Germline loops: CDR1 MDHEN, CDR2 SYDVKM. CDR3 length: 16 amino acids. V gave up 5 bases and J gave up 4 bases; unmatched junction bases: 11. CDR3 sequence (DNA): TGTGCCAGCAGTGAATCCAGGATAGCGGGTTACAATGAGCAGTTCTTC. Its protein product is CASSESRIAGYNEQFF.

The rearrangement joins TRBV12-3 or TRBV12-4 to TRBJ2-1; D call uncertain. V lost 6 bases, J lost 2 bases, and 17 bases lay in between. The CDR3 contains 16 residues. The CDR3 protein is CASSQTPGLAYNEQFF. The CDR3 DNA reads as TGTGCCAGCAGCCAGACCCCCGGGCTAGCCTACAATGAGCAGTTCTTC.

V and J are TRBV4-1 and TRBJ2-1; maybe TRBD2 (7 bases). CDR1 is MGHRA and CDR2 is YSYEKL in the germline V gene. The CDR3 runs 16 residues. The germline V and J ends were trimmed by 6 bases and 8 bases, with 23 bases remaining between them. The CDR3 is CASSPSGTPNRDEQFF. CDR3 DNA sequence: TGCGCCAGCAGTCCGAGCGGGACACCAAATAGGGATGAGCAGTTCTTC.

The V call is TRBV9, the J call TRBJ2-1, with 13 nucleotides matching TRBD2. The CDR3 sequence is 15 residues long. J was trimmed by 9 bases and V by 0 bases; bases with no gene match: 3. Germline CDR1 is SGDLS and CDR2 is YYNGEE. CDR3 in amino acids: CASSVGTSGRGEQFF. The DNA of the CDR3 is TGTGCCAGCAGCGTAGGGACTAGCGGGAGAGGTGAGCAGTTCTTC.

This clonotype was recorded many times. This chain connects TRBV4-3 to TRBJ2-7, with 7 bases fitting TRBD2. The CDR3 spans 16 residues. The trim removed 1 base at V and 1 base at J, leaving 7 bases unmatched. Germline V gene lookup returns CDR1 LGHNA and CDR2 YSLEER. Here the CDR3 DNA reads TGCGCCAGCAGCCAAGCCCCCCCGGGACTATCCTACGAGCAGTACTTC. It translates to CASSQAPPGLSYEQYF.

This clonotype was seen more than once but under ten times. This chain uses TRBV29-1 with TRBJ2-2; tentative D call: TRBD2 (7 bases). Germline V gene sequence: CDR1 SQVTM, CDR2 ANQGSEA. This CDR3 is built from 14 residues. Trimming took off 2 bases at V and 5 bases at J, with 12 bases between the two ends. Here the CDR3 reads CSVERGRGTGELFF. The CDR3 DNA reads TGCAGCGTTGAACGTGGGAGGGGGACCGGGGAGCTGTTTTTT.

The CDR3 sequence is CASSLGYGDTQYF. The DNA for the CDR3 is TGTGCCAGCAGTCTGGGGTACGGGGATACGCAGTATTTT. This rearrangement joins TRBV6-4 to TRBJ2-3, with D uncertain. The CDR3 consists of 13 residues. The V end lost 5 bases, the J end lost 6 bases, and 12 bases lay between the germline ends. Germline loops: CDR1 MRHNA, CDR2 SNTAGT.

The chain combines TRBV11-2 with TRBJ2-1; TRBD2 matches at 11 bases. Germline CDR1 reads SGHAT; CDR2 reads FQNNGV. V dropped 5 bases and J dropped 4; count of bases not matched to a gene: 4. The length of the CDR3 is 15 residues. Here the CDR3 DNA reads TGTGCCAGCAGCCTGGGACTAGCGGTGTACAATGAGCAGTTCTTC. This translates into CASSLGLAVYNEQFF. The whole variable domain, filled in from reference TRBV11-2 and TRBJ2-1, reads EAGVAQSPRYKIIEKRQSVAFWCNPISGHATLYWYQQILGQGPKLLIQFQNNGVVDDSQLPKDRFSAERLKGVDSTLKIQPAKLEDSAVYLCASSLGLAVYNEQFFGPGTRLTVL.

This clonotype was detected a few times. The chain is built from TRBV28 and TRBJ2-5; D might be TRBD1 (6 bases). Germline CDR1 is MDHEN and CDR2 is SYDVKM. Trimming left V 5 bases short and J 4 bases short, with 14 bases between. The CDR3 runs to 14 residues. CDR3 residues: CASSPPAGVETQYF. CDR3 DNA sequence: TGTGCCAGCAGTCCCCCCGCAGGGGTAGAGACCCAGTACTTC.

The rearrangement joins TRBV20-1 to TRBJ2-2; D gene unclear. V lost 0 bases and J lost 4, with 12 bases in between. The CDR3 covers 15 residues. Germline V gene sequence: CDR1 DFQATT, CDR2 SNEGSKA (reference sequence). This CDR3 reads CSARDLELFTGELFF. For the CDR3, the DNA is TGCAGTGCTAGAGACCTCGAGCTCTTCACCGGGGAGCTGTTTTTT.

The chain uses TRBV28 and TRBJ2-1, with unresolved D. The CDR3 runs to 14 residues. Trimming cost V 6 bases and J 4 bases, with 13 bases left between them. CDR1 is MDHEN and CDR2 is SYDVKM in the germline V gene. CDR3 region: CASSGRSDYNEQFF. CDR3 DNA: TGTGCCAGCAGCGGCCGGAGCGATTACAATGAGCAGTTCTTC. The full variable domain, with the rest looked up from reference TRBV28 and TRBJ2-1, is DVKVTQSSRYLVKRTGEKVFLECVQDMDHENMFWYRQDPGLGLRLIYFSYDVKMKEKGDIPEGYSVSREKKERFSLILESASTNQTSMYLCASSGRSDYNEQFFGPGTRLTVL.

The chain joins TRBV20-1 to TRBJ2-2; TRBD1 matches at 7 bases. This CDR3 spans 13 amino acids. Germline V gene sequence: CDR1 DFQATT, CDR2 SNEGSKA (reference sequence). With 3 bases clipped from V and 7 bases from J, the junction kept 5 bases outside the gene matches. This CDR3 is CSASLGGIGELFF. The CDR3 DNA reads TGCAGTGCTAGCCTAGGGGGCATCGGGGAGCTGTTTTTT.

In its sample, this clonotype was seen a few times. V is TRBV4-1 and J is TRBJ1-5, with 9 nucleotides matching TRBD1. CDR1 MGHRA and CDR2 YSYEKL come from the germline V gene. Losses at the gene ends were 1 base for V and 7 bases for J; bases not matched to a gene: 8. CDR3 size: 16 residues. The CDR3 nucleotides read TGCGCCAGCAGCCAAGGGGGAGGACAGGGGAGACAGCCCCAGCATTTT. The encoded protein is CASSQGGGQGRQPQHF.

This chain uses TRBV7-2 with TRBJ2-7, with 11 bases identical to TRBD2. The CDR3 covers 15 residues. With 5 bases clipped from V and 4 bases from J, the junction kept 7 bases outside the gene matches. CDR1 SGHTA and CDR2 FQGNSA come from the germline V gene. The CDR3 loop is CASSMTSGDAYEQYF. The CDR3 nucleotides are TGTGCCAGCAGCATGACTAGCGGGGACGCATACGAGCAGTACTTC. The full variable domain, rest sourced from reference TRBV7-2 and TRBJ2-7, is GAGVSQSPSNKVTEKGKDVELRCDPISGHTALYWYRQSLGQGLEFLIYFQGNSAPDKSGLPSDRFSAERTGGSVSTLTIQRTQQEDSAVYLCASSMTSGDAYEQYFGPGTRLTVT.

This clonotype was picked up many times. The chain recombines TRBV12-3 or TRBV12-4 with TRBJ2-1; D might be TRBD2 (5 bases). Trimming cost V 3 bases and J 6 bases, with 12 bases left between them. The CDR3 loop spans 14 amino acids. As DNA, the CDR3 is TGTGCCAGCAGTTTCGGTTGGGGAGTCAATGAGCAGTTCTTC. Protein product: CASSFGWGVNEQFF.

This chain uses TRBV14 with TRBJ1-2, with 9 bases lining up with TRBD1. The germline gives CDR1 SGHDN, CDR2 FVKESK. The CDR3 consists of 16 residues. With V trimmed by 3 bases and J by 5 bases, 10 bases remained unmatched. The CDR3 here is CASSHSGTGYEYGYTF. The CDR3 DNA reads TGTGCCAGCAGCCATTCCGGGACAGGGTATGAGTATGGCTACACCTTC.

V usage is TRBV6-2 or TRBV6-3 and J usage is TRBJ2-1; either TRBD1 or TRBD2 may supply D (5 bases each). Trimming removed 2 bases from V and 5 bases from J, with 10 bases in between. Germline CDR1 and CDR2: MNHEY and SVGEGT. The CDR3 is made up of 14 amino acids. DNA for the CDR3: TGTGCCAGCAGTTACGGGACGGGGCACAATGAGCAGTTCTTC. Its protein is CASSYGTGHNEQFF.

Many counts were recorded for this clonotype. V and J are TRBV4-2 and TRBJ2-5; TRBD2 matches 12 bases. The V gene's germline CDR1 is LGHNA and CDR2 YNFKEQ. CDR3 length: 16 residues. V shed 4 bases and J 0 bases; nucleotides not matched to a gene: 3. The CDR3 spells CASSPGLAGNQETQYF. CDR3 in DNA: TGTGCCAGCAGCCCCGGACTAGCGGGGAACCAAGAGACCCAGTACTTC.

The rearrangement joins TRBV28 to TRBJ2-7; TRBD1 might be the D (5 bases). This CDR3 spans 11 amino acids. The ends were cut back, 5 bases at V and 5 bases at J, with 7 bases in the middle. CDR1 is MDHEN, CDR2 SYDVKM, per germline. The CDR3, as DNA: TGTGCCAGCAGTGAGGACAACGAGCAGTACTTC. As protein: CASSEDNEQYF.

The gene calls are TRBV11-2 and TRBJ2-1; no definite D call. This CDR3 has 15 amino acids. From germline, CDR1 is SGHAT and CDR2 FQNNGV. The ends were cut back, 0 bases at V and 6 bases at J, with 12 bases in the middle. The CDR3 region is CASSLDHSGSNEQFF. The CDR3 nucleotides read TGTGCCAGCAGCTTAGACCACTCTGGTAGCAATGAGCAGTTCTTC.